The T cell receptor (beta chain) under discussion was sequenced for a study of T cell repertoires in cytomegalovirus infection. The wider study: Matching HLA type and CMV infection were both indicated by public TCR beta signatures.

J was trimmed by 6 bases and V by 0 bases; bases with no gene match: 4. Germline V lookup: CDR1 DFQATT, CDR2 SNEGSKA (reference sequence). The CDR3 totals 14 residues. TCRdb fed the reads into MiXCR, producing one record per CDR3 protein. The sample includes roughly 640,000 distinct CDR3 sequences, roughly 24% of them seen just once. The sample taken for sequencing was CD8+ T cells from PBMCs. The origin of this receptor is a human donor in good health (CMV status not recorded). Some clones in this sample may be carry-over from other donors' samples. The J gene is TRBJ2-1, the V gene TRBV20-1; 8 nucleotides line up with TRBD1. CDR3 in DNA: TGCAGTGCTAGAGATAGGGACAGGTTCAATGAGCAGTTCTTC. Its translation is CSARDRDRFNEQFF.